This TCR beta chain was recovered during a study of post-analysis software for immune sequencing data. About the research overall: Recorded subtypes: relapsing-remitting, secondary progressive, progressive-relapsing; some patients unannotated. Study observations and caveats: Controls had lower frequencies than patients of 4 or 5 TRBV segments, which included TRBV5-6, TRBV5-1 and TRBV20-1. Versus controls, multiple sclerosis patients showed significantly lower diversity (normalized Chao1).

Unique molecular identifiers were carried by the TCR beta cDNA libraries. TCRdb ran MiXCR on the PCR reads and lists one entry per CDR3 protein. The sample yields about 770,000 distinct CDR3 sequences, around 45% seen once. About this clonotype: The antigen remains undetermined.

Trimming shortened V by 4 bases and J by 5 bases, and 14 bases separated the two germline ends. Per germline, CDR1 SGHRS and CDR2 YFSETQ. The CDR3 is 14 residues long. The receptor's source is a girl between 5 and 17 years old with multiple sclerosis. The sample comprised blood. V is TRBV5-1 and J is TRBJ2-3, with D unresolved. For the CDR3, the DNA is TGCGCCAGCAGCCTACAAAACACTGGAGATACGCAGTATTTT. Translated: CASSLQNTGDTQYF.